This T cell receptor beta chain emerged from a study of cytomegalovirus exposure and HLA in healthy donors. Whole-study results and caveats: Some V segments, TRBV6-2 and TRBV6-3 among them, were indistinguishable and were therefore excluded. An analysis was carried out at a later point. It showed that HLA-associated TCR beta chains were more clonally expanded than equally common non-associated chains.

From germline, CDR1 is MDHEN and CDR2 SYDVKM. V dropped 4 bases and J dropped 7; count of bases not matched to a gene: 7. The length of the CDR3 is 14 residues. PCR involved 60 Vbeta and 13 Jbeta primers. Sequencing used immunoSEQ multiplex PCR; TCRdb keeps in-frame clones, though not all of them. Of approximately 50,000 clones in the sample, approximately 85% were seen once. About this clone itself: The target antigen is unknown.

Material: PBMCs. V usage is TRBV28 and J usage is TRBJ1-2, with TRBD1 matching 9 bases. The receptor comes from a boy between 10 and 17 years old in good health and CMV-seropositive. The CDR3 protein is CASSWEQGAIGYTF. The CDR3 bases are TGTGCCAGCAGTTGGGAACAGGGGGCGATTGGCTACACCTTC.